This TCR beta chain was recorded in a study of OX40 agonist ivuxolimab in advanced cancers. Study summary: Treatment received earlier with anti-PD-1, anti-PD-L1 or anti-CTLA-4 agents was allowed, and approximately 44% had some. One patient with hepatocellular carcinoma and two with cutaneous melanoma, three in all, had partial responses. Study-level results: Among the lowest peripheral clonal expansion occurred in 0.1-3.0 mg/kg partial responders.

V dropped 3 bases and J dropped 3 bases, with 9 bases sitting between them. There are 15 residues in the CDR3. Germline V gene sequence: CDR1 MDHEN, CDR2 SYDVKM. This table comes from immunoSEQ multiplex PCR, and its TCRdb copy is limited to in-frame clones, with some not included. There are about 53,000 clones in the sample; roughly 80% occur only once, and under 5.5% lies in the top ten. In regard to this clone: What it binds is unknown.

The starting material was CD4+ or CD8+ T cells sorted from blood, obtained in a trial of the OX40 agonist ivuxolimab. The clonotype was recovered from an adult with an advanced solid tumor such as melanoma, head and neck, liver or kidney cancer. This chain uses TRBV28 with TRBJ1-6; D is unclear. The CDR3 sequence: CASSFGDNYNSPLHF. In nucleotides, the CDR3 is TGTGCCAGCAGTTTCGGCGACAACTATAATTCACCCCTCCACTTT.